The rows below give T cell receptor beta chains drawn from one sample of a study of control samples from healthy donors and cancer patients. The data were produced by immunoSEQ multiplex PCR, yet TCRdb's version contains in-frame clones alone and is incomplete. The repertoire consists of around 100,000 clones, with over 85% occurring once and the leading ten covering about 2.9%. Sequenced: blood. The receptors come from a human donor in good health. The donor label of this sample is uncertain. The CDR3 runs from the conserved cysteine through the conserved F or W. The D gene is left open where the match is weak. Not every row has a clone size; where given, it reads once, few, many or a size class.

TRBJ1-3	TRBV19	NA	NA	CASSIGRERNTIYF	TGTGCCAGTAGTATTGGCAGGGAAAGAAACACCATATATTTT
TRBJ2-5	TRBV3-1/TRBV3-2	NA	once	CASSQDWRERETQYF	TGTGCCAGCAGCCAAGATTGGAGGGAAAGAGAGACCCAGTACTTC
TRBJ1-1	TRBV5-5	TRBD1	NA	CASSLYGTGTVGEAFF	TGTGCCAGCAGCTTATACGGGACAGGGACAGTCGGTGAAGCTTTCTTT
TRBJ2-3	TRBV15	NA	NA	CATSRGGAWGGTDTQYF	TGTGCCACCAGCAGAGGGGGAGCCTGGGGGGGCACAGATACGCAGTATTTT
TRBJ1-1	TRBV24-1	NA	NA	CATRGTGGTEAFF	TGTGCCACCAGGGGGACGGGGGGCACTGAAGCTTTCTTT
TRBJ1-1	TRBV19	TRBD1	NA	CASSIRAGGNTEAFF	TGTGCCAGTAGTATACGGGCAGGGGGGAACACTGAAGCTTTCTTT
TRBJ2-3	TRBV6-2/TRBV6-3	NA	NA	CASSYGTHGDTQYF	TGTGCCAGCAGTTACGGTACTCACGGGGATACGCAGTATTTT
TRBJ1-4	TRBV6-1	NA	NA	CASSETDATNEKLFF	TGTGCCAGCAGTGAAACAGATGCAACTAATGAAAAACTGTTTTTT
TRBJ1-5	TRBV27	NA	NA	CASSLRQGNQPQHF	TGTGCCAGCAGTTTAAGGCAGGGTAATCAGCCCCAGCATTTT
TRBJ2-7	TRBV3-1/TRBV3-2	TRBD2	NA	CASSHFSGDEQYF	TGTGCCAGCAGCCACTTTAGCGGGGACGAGCAGTACTTC
TRBJ1-5	TRBV2	NA	NA	CASSPRRGKSDQPQHF	TGTGCCAGCAGTCCAAGACGGGGGAAGAGTGATCAGCCCCAGCATTTT
TRBJ2-6	TRBV5-6	NA	NA	CASSFLGASSGANVLTF	TGTGCCAGCAGCTTCCTCGGGGCCAGCTCTGGGGCCAACGTCCTGACTTTC
TRBJ1-4	TRBV3-1/TRBV3-2	TRBD1	NA	CASSHLRTGGASNEKLFF	TGTGCCAGCAGCCACCTCCGGACAGGGGGCGCATCTAATGAAAAACTGTTTTTT
TRBJ2-3	TRBV28	TRBD2	NA	CASSREVSTDTQYF	TGTGCCAGCAGCCGGGAGGTTAGCACAGATACGCAGTATTTT
TRBJ1-6	TRBV6-5	TRBD1	once	CASRLDRDSPLHF	TGTGCCAGCAGACTCGACAGGGATTCACCCCTCCACTTT
TRBJ1-1	TRBV30	NA	once	CAWSTNRWTEAFF	TGTGCCTGGAGTACTAACCGGTGGACTGAAGCTTTCTTT
TRBJ1-5	TRBV28	NA	NA	CASSSVNSNQPQHF	TGTGCCAGCAGTTCGGTCAATAGCAATCAGCCCCAGCATTTT
TRBJ1-2	TRBV30	TRBD1	NA	CAWRGQKSNYGYTF	TGTGCCTGGAGGGGACAGAAATCCAACTATGGCTACACCTTC
TRBJ2-3	TRBV14	TRBD1	NA	CASSLRPIQGADTQYF	TGTGCCAGCAGCTTAAGACCGATTCAGGGGGCAGATACGCAGTATTTT
TRBJ2-1	TRBV24-1	TRBD2	NA	CATSDWASGGPNNEQFF	TGTGCCACCAGTGATTGGGCTAGCGGGGGGCCCAACAATGAGCAGTTCTTC
TRBJ2-1	TRBV2	TRBD2	NA	CASSLGGANEQFF	TGTGCCAGCAGCCTCGGGGGGGCCAATGAGCAGTTCTTC
TRBJ1-2	TRBV7-9	NA	few	CASSLRAGDYGYTF	TGTGCCAGCAGCTTAAGGGCAGGCGACTATGGCTACACCTTC
TRBJ1-3	TRBV9	NA	NA	CASSVNQWSGQGNTIYF	TGTGCCAGCAGCGTAAATCAGTGGTCCGGACAGGGAAACACCATATATTTT
TRBJ1-2	TRBV24-1	NA	once	CATSDSSDRALGYTF	TGTGCCACCAGTGATTCCTCGGATCGAGCCCTTGGCTACACCTTC
TRBJ1-1	TRBV7-2	NA	NA	CASSSGIRHSTTEAFF	TGTGCCAGCAGCTCGGGGATCAGACACTCTACCACTGAAGCTTTCTTT
TRBJ2-3	TRBV6-1	NA	NA	CASSEGVRVGQYF	TGTGCCAGCAGTGAAGGGGTCCGGGTCGGCCAGTATTTT
TRBJ2-1	TRBV3-1/TRBV3-2	TRBD2	NA	CASSQGGGKNNEQFF	TGTGCCAGCAGCCAAGGGGGGGGGAAGAACAATGAGCAGTTCTTC
TRBJ1-1	TRBV5-8	TRBD1	NA	CASSWGDRNTEAFF	TGTGCCAGCAGCTGGGGGGACAGGAACACTGAAGCTTTCTTT